Shown below are 23 T cell receptor beta chains from a single sample sequenced in a study of neoadjuvant nivolumab and ipilimumab in lung cancer. Only in-frame clones appear in the TCRdb table, and some are missing; sequencing was by immunoSEQ multiplex PCR. The table shows more than 8,000 clones, with 81% occurring only once. Source: peripheral blood, taken before neoadjuvant nivolumab, alone or with ipilimumab. The receptors here all came from an adult with non-small cell lung cancer.

This clone was seen only a few times. The chain joins TRBV28 to TRBJ2-3; D possibly corresponds to TRBD2 (5 bases). Trimming removed 5 bases at V and 3 bases at J, with 21 bases between. The CDR3 consists of 17 residues. CDR1 and CDR2 (germline): MDHEN, SYDVKM. The CDR3 reads CASSPPPKGVGTDTQYF. Here the CDR3 DNA reads TGTGCCAGCAGTCCCCCTCCCAAGGGAGTGGGTACAGATACGCAGTATTTT.

This chain uses TRBV6-1 with TRBJ1-2; no firm D call. Germline V gene sequence: CDR1 MNHNS, CDR2 SASEGT. V dropped 3 bases and J dropped 0 bases, with 11 bases sitting between them. This CDR3 comprises 15 residues. This CDR3 is CASSDTLPTNYGYTF. In DNA form, the CDR3 reads TGTGCCAGCAGTGATACTCTGCCGACTAACTATGGCTACACCTTC.

The V call is TRBV7-3, the J call TRBJ1-1; D remains unclear. The germline V gene encodes CDR1 SGHTA and CDR2 FQGTGA. The CDR3 covers 13 residues. V lost 4 bases and J 5 bases, leaving 11 bases between the germline ends. CDR3 amino acids: CASSSPQLTEAFF. CDR3 DNA sequence: TGTGCCAGCAGCTCCCCTCAGCTGACTGAAGCTTTCTTT.

The chain joins TRBV9 to TRBJ2-3; D may be TRBD2 (6 bases). V lost 0 bases and J lost 5, with 7 bases in between. Per germline, CDR1 SGDLS and CDR2 YYNGEE. The CDR3 totals 13 residues. CDR3 DNA sequence: TGTGCCAGCAGCGTAGGGGACTTAGATACGCAGTATTTT. Translation gives CASSVGDLDTQYF.

V and J are TRBV19 and TRBJ2-3; the match to TRBD2 covers 7 bases. CDR1 and CDR2 from the germline V gene are LNHDA and SQIVND (reference sequence). CDR3 length: 15 amino acids. Trimming removed 4 bases from V and 4 bases from J; junction bases left unmatched: 8. Here the CDR3 reads CASSKATSFADTQYF. In DNA form, the CDR3 reads TGTGCCAGTAGTAAAGCGACTAGCTTCGCAGATACGCAGTATTTT. Using reference TRBV19 and TRBJ2-3 for the parts outside the CDR3, the full variable domain is DGGITQSPKYLFRKEGQNVTLSCEQNLNHDAMYWYRQDPGQGLRLIYYSQIVNDFQKGDIAEGYSVSREKKESFPLTVTSAQKNPTAFYLCASSKATSFADTQYFGPGTRLTVL.

This clone was detected a few times. The chain recombines TRBV29-1 with TRBJ1-1, with D possibly TRBD1 on 6 matching bases. This CDR3 comprises 13 residues. The germline CDR1 and CDR2 sequences are SQVTM and ANQGSEA. With 1 base removed from V and 5 bases from J, the gap between germline ends came to 11 bases. CDR3 nucleotide sequence: TGCAGCGTTGAAGCCCACACAGGGACTGAAGCTTTCTTT. Its translation: CSVEAHTGTEAFF.

The chain combines TRBV19 with TRBJ1-1; D may be TRBD1 (6 bases). V was cut by 7 bases and J by 7 bases, with 13 bases left in between. The CDR3 has 12 residues. The germline CDR1 and CDR2 sequences are LNHDA and SQIVND (reference sequence). This chain's CDR3 is CASNLDRHEAFF. Written as DNA, the CDR3 is TGTGCCAGTAACTTAGACAGGCATGAAGCTTTCTTT.

V and J are TRBV5-4 and TRBJ2-5; D is perhaps TRBD2 (6 bases). This CDR3 contains 14 residues. V lost 4 bases to trimming and J lost 5 bases, with 15 bases between them. Germline V gene data show CDR1 as SGHNT and CDR2 as YYREEE (reference sequence). CDR3 sequence reads: CASSLNGRLETQYF. The CDR3 DNA follows: TGTGCCAGCAGCCTGAACGGGAGACTCGAGACCCAGTACTTC.

This chain joins TRBV5-1 and TRBJ2-6; TRBD1 matches at 8 bases. Germline-derived CDR1 and CDR2 are SGHRS and YFSETQ. After removal of 5 bases from V and 2 bases from J, the junction contained 9 bases not matched to a gene. The CDR3 runs 17 residues. In nucleotides, the CDR3 is TGCGCCAGCAGTTCGGGACAGGTCCTTCCTGGGGCCAACGTCCTGACTTTC. Its protein product is CASSSGQVLPGANVLTF.

The V and J genes are TRBV7-9 and TRBJ1-2, with D possibly matching TRBD1 (5 bases). The V gene's germline CDR1 is SEHNR and CDR2 FQNEAQ (reference sequence). V was pared by 6 bases and J by 6 bases, with 14 bases between. CDR3 length: 13 residues. Written as DNA, the CDR3 is TGTGCCAGCAGTTTACAGGAGTCGGATGGCTACACCTTC. Translated, it gives CASSLQESDGYTF.

The genes are TRBV9 and TRBJ2-7, with 8 nucleotides matching TRBD2. V shed 0 bases and J 2 bases; nucleotides not matched to a gene: 13. CDR3 length: 18 residues. Germline V gene data show CDR1 as SGDLS and CDR2 as YYNGEE. CDR3 in DNA: TGTGCCAGCAGCGTAGGGGACGGGAGGGGAGGAGCGCCCTACGAGCAGTACTTC. Translation gives CASSVGDGRGGAPYEQYF. Combining the CDR3 with reference TRBV9 and TRBJ2-7 gives the whole variable domain DSGVTQTPKHLITATGQRVTLRCSPRSGDLSVYWYQQSLDQGLQFLIQYYNGEERAKGNILERFSAQQFPDLHSELNLSSLELGDSALYFCASSVGDGRGGAPYEQYFGPGTRLTVT.

In DNA, the CDR3 is TGTGCCAGCAGCCCGGGGGGGGGCTCTACAGATACGCAGTATTTT. As protein: CASSPGGGSTDTQYF. The chain has TRBV5-5 and TRBJ2-3; 8 bases are shared with TRBD2. Germline V CDR1 and CDR2: SGHKS, YYEKEE (reference sequence). J lost 3 bases, V lost 4 bases, and 7 bases had no gene match. The CDR3 runs 15 residues.

The chain combines TRBV5-1 with TRBJ2-7; D ambiguous. The CDR3 sequence is 15 residues long. Germline CDR1 reads SGHRS; CDR2 reads YFSETQ. V lost 1 base to trimming and J lost 2 bases, with 13 bases between them. CDR3 nucleotides: TGCGCCAGCAGCTTGAAAGGTGAGCCTGCCTACGAGCAGTACTTC. Its protein product is CASSLKGEPAYEQYF.

This sequence joins TRBV5-6 and TRBJ2-5; 11 positions match TRBD1. The CDR3 extends over 13 amino acids. CDR1 and CDR2 (germline): SGHDT, YYEEEE. V was pared by 4 bases and J by 14 bases, with 10 bases of the junction left unmatched. This CDR3 reads CASSLTGQGGAYF. The CDR3 nucleotides read TGTGCCAGCAGCCTCACGGGACAGGGGGGTGCATACTTC. The whole variable domain, filled in from reference TRBV5-6 and TRBJ2-5, reads DAGVTQSPTHLIKTRGQQVTLRCSPKSGHDTVSWYQQALGQGPQFIFQYYEEEERQRGNFPDRFSGHQFPNYSSELNVNALLLGDSALYLCASSLTGQGGAYFGPGTRLLVL.

In this sample, this clone turned up a few times. The rearrangement uses TRBV5-1 and TRBJ2-7; D not certain. The CDR3 extends over 13 amino acids. The germline gives CDR1 SGHRS, CDR2 YFSETQ. V lost 0 bases, J lost 2 bases, and 6 bases lay in between. The DNA of the CDR3 is TGCGCCAGCAGCTTGGACAGAGCCTACGAGCAGTACTTC. Protein: CASSLDRAYEQYF.

The chain employs TRBV7-9 and TRBJ2-1; 7 positions match TRBD1. J was trimmed by 3 bases and V by 3 bases; bases with no gene match: 5. Germline CDR1 and CDR2: SEHNR and FQNEAQ (reference sequence). CDR3 length: 15 residues. In DNA form, the CDR3 reads TGTGCCAGCAGCTTCGGTAGGGGGCTCTACAATGAGCAGTTCTTC. It specifies CASSFGRGLYNEQFF. The full variable domain, in which reference TRBV7-9 and TRBJ2-1 provide the parts outside the CDR3, is DTGVSQNPRHKITKRGQNVTFRCDPISEHNRLYWYRQTLGQGPEFLTYFQNEAQLEKSRLLSDRFSAERPKGSFSTLEIQRTEQGDSAMYLCASSFGRGLYNEQFFGPGTRLTVL.

The chain carries TRBV7-3 and TRBJ2-2; D is undetermined. The germline gives CDR1 SGHTA, CDR2 FQGTGA. The CDR3 consists of 13 residues. The V and J ends lost 5 bases and 4 bases respectively, with 8 bases between them. The DNA for the CDR3 is TGTGCCAGCAGCCCCGCCGGCACCGGGGAGCTGTTTTTT. Translation gives CASSPAGTGELFF.

The chain uses TRBV6-1 and TRBJ2-4; 7 bases are a match to TRBD2. Trimming cost V 4 bases and J 0 bases; bases outside gene matches: 3. The CDR3 covers 15 residues. Germline assignment: CDR1 MNHNS and CDR2 SASEGT. For the CDR3, the DNA is TGTGCCAGCAGTGGGGGGGGAATAGCCAAAAACATTCAGTACTTC. This gives the protein CASSGGGIAKNIQYF.

The chain employs TRBV4-1 and TRBJ2-7; tentative D call: TRBD2 (6 bases). From germline, CDR1 is MGHRA and CDR2 YSYEKL. Trimming cost V 1 base and J 5 bases, with 12 bases left between them. The CDR3 totals 14 residues. The CDR3 region is CASSQAGRGDEQYF. The CDR3 coding sequence is TGCGCCAGCAGCCAAGCCGGGCGGGGTGACGAGCAGTACTTC.

This sequence joins TRBV19 and TRBJ2-1, with TRBD1 identical over 9 bases. The junction had 4 bases not matched to a gene; V was cut back by 5 bases and J by 2 bases. There are 15 residues in the CDR3. Germline assignment: CDR1 LNHDA and CDR2 SQIVND (reference sequence). CDR3 loop: CASSSTGGAYNEQFF. CDR3 nucleotides: TGTGCCAGTAGTTCTACAGGGGGCGCCTACAATGAGCAGTTCTTC.

The chain combines TRBV7-3 with TRBJ1-2; the D is unclear. The CDR3 covers 13 residues. The germline V gene has CDR1 SGHTA and CDR2 FQGTGA. Trimming took 1 base from V and 8 from J, leaving 11 bases between them. This CDR3 reads CASSLIRGEGYTF. The CDR3 nucleotides are TGTGCCAGCAGCTTAATCCGAGGCGAAGGCTACACCTTC.

This clone was seen a few times. The chain employs TRBV4-1 and TRBJ2-7, with D possibly matching TRBD2 (5 bases). Germline CDR1 MGHRA, CDR2 YSYEKL. The CDR3 covers 14 residues. V lost 1 base and J lost 5, with 12 bases in between. In nucleotides, the CDR3 is TGCGCCAGCAGCCAAGTAGGGAGTGAGAACGAGCAGTACTTC. It codes for CASSQVGSENEQYF.

This clone came up a few times. This sequence joins TRBV7-3 and TRBJ2-1, with D possibly being TRBD1 or TRBD2 (5 bases each). This CDR3 contains 13 residues. Trimming left V 6 bases short and J 5 bases short, with 11 bases between. Per the germline V gene, CDR1 is SGHTA and CDR2 is FQGTGA. Here the CDR3 reads CASSNGAHNEQFF. The CDR3 DNA reads as TGTGCCAGCAGTAACGGGGCACACAATGAGCAGTTCTTC.